Listed below are T cell receptor beta chains from one sample, sequenced in a study of monozygotic twins with cystic fibrosis. Repertoires were generated with immunoSEQ multiplex PCR, while TCRdb's copy carries only in-frame clones and drops some. The table includes about 36,000 clones, about 87% detected once. What was sequenced was blood. These receptors were taken from a girl between 2 and 10 years old with cystic fibrosis. Each CDR3 is given with its conserved first and last residue. The order of the fields is V gene, J gene, D gene, clone size, CDR3 DNA, CDR3 protein. D genes are given only for firm matches. The listing skips clone size in some rows; elsewhere it reads once, few, many or a size class.

V: TRBV4-3
J: TRBJ2-5
D: -
size: -
DNA: TGCGCCAGCAGCCAAGAAGCAGGTCGGGAGACCCAGTACTTC
CDR3: CASSQEAGRETQYF

V: TRBV6-6
J: TRBJ2-1
D: -
size: -
DNA: TGTGCCAGCAGTTACGGGGGTCTAGAGTTCTTC
CDR3: CASSYGGLEFF

V: TRBV7-8
J: TRBJ1-5
D: -
size: -
DNA: TGTGCCAGCAGCTTATCCAGGGATAGGCTACAGCCCCAGCATTTT
CDR3: CASSLSRDRLQPQHF

V: TRBV5-8
J: TRBJ2-5
D: -
size: -
DNA: TGTGCCAGCAGCCAATTTCGTGGTACGGGAGAGACCCAGTACTTC
CDR3: CASSQFRGTGETQYF

V: TRBV4-3
J: TRBJ2-2
D: -
size: -
DNA: TGCGCCAGCAGCCAAGCCAATGTACCAGGGACCGGGGAGCTGTTTTTT
CDR3: CASSQANVPGTGELFF

V: TRBV2
J: TRBJ2-5
D: TRBD1
size: once
DNA: TGTGCCAGCAGTCCACAGGGGCAAGAGACCCAGTACTTC
CDR3: CASSPQGQETQYF

V: TRBV7-9
J: TRBJ1-6
D: TRBD1
size: -
DNA: TGTGCCAGCAGCTTAGCCGGGACAGGGCATAATTCACCCCTCCACTTT
CDR3: CASSLAGTGHNSPLHF

V: TRBV27
J: TRBJ1-1
D: -
size: once
DNA: TGTGCCAGCAGTTTATCTGGGGCTGGGGTGGGCACTGAAGCTTTCTTT
CDR3: CASSLSGAGVGTEAFF

V: TRBV7-2
J: TRBJ1-5
D: -
size: -
DNA: TGTGCCAGCAGCTGGGGAGGCAATCAGCCCCAGCATTTT
CDR3: CASSWGGNQPQHF

V: TRBV5-1
J: TRBJ1-1
D: TRBD1
size: -
DNA: TGCGCCAGCAGCCCGTTTTCAGGGGGCAACACTGAAGCTTTCTTT
CDR3: CASSPFSGGNTEAFF

V: TRBV9
J: TRBJ2-3
D: TRBD1
size: -
DNA: TGTGCCAGCAGCTCGAATACAGGGGTCTCCACAGATACGCAGTATTTT
CDR3: CASSSNTGVSTDTQYF

V: TRBV5-5
J: TRBJ1-5
D: -
size: -
DNA: TGTGCCAGCAGCTTGACCACCAGGGGACCTCAGCCCCAGCATTTT
CDR3: CASSLTTRGPQPQHF

V: TRBV5-4
J: TRBJ1-2
D: -
size: -
DNA: TGTGCCAGCGGGGCATCGGGCGGCTACACCTTC
CDR3: CASGASGGYTF

V: TRBV5-1
J: TRBJ2-5
D: -
size: -
DNA: TGCGCCAGCAGCTTGCGTTCCACTCAAGAGACCCAGTACTTC
CDR3: CASSLRSTQETQYF

V: TRBV5-1
J: TRBJ1-3
D: -
size: once
DNA: TGCGCCAGCAGCTTTGACGGGAACTCTGGAAACACCATATATTTT
CDR3: CASSFDGNSGNTIYF

V: TRBV7-6
J: TRBJ1-1
D: -
size: -
DNA: TGTGCCAGCAGCTTAAAGGGGGGGAACACTGAAGCTTTCTTT
CDR3: CASSLKGGNTEAFF

V: TRBV6-5
J: TRBJ2-3
D: TRBD1
size: few
DNA: TGTGCCAGCAGGAGACAGGGGAGCACAGATACGCAGTATTTT
CDR3: CASRRQGSTDTQYF

V: TRBV6-5
J: TRBJ2-2
D: -
size: -
DNA: TGTGCCAGCAGTTACAATCCCGGGGAGCTGTTTTTT
CDR3: CASSYNPGELFF

V: TRBV6-5
J: TRBJ1-6
D: -
size: few
DNA: TGTGCCAGCAGTTACGAGGGCTCCTATAATTCACCCCTCCACTTT
CDR3: CASSYEGSYNSPLHF

V: TRBV6-1
J: TRBJ2-7
D: TRBD1
size: -
DNA: TGTGCCAGCAGTGAAGCTGGGCAACAGGGGTGGCCCTACGAGCAGTACTTC
CDR3: CASSEAGQQGWPYEQYF

V: TRBV5-4
J: TRBJ2-7
D: -
size: -
DNA: TGTGCCAGCAGCTTAAAGGGGTCCTACGAGCAGTACTTC
CDR3: CASSLKGSYEQYF

V: TRBV13
J: TRBJ1-1
D: -
size: -
DNA: TGTGCCAGCAGCGTGACCTCATCTGAAGCTTTCTTT
CDR3: CASSVTSSEAFF

V: TRBV7-9
J: TRBJ2-1
D: -
size: -
DNA: TGTGCCAGCAGCTTAGATACGGCGGGGAATGAGCAGTTCTTC
CDR3: CASSLDTAGNEQFF

V: TRBV9
J: TRBJ2-3
D: -
size: -
DNA: TGTGCCAGCAGCCTGAGGGGTGATAGTAGCACAGATACGCAGTATTTT
CDR3: CASSLRGDSSTDTQYF

V: TRBV6-6
J: TRBJ2-7
D: -
size: -
DNA: TGTGCCAGCAGTCCTCCGGCGACTAGCTCCTACGAGCAGTACTTC
CDR3: CASSPPATSSYEQYF

V: TRBV6-5
J: TRBJ1-3
D: -
size: few
DNA: TGTGCCAGCAGTTACGGGGGGGCTGGAAACACCATATATTTT
CDR3: CASSYGGAGNTIYF

V: TRBV5-4
J: TRBJ1-5
D: -
size: -
DNA: TGTGCCAGCAGCTATGAGCCGGCCCAGCCCCAGCATTTT
CDR3: CASSYEPAQPQHF

V: TRBV7-9
J: TRBJ2-7
D: TRBD2
size: -
DNA: TGTGCCAGCAGCCTCTCTAGCGGGGGGCTTTACTCCTACGAGCAGTACTTC
CDR3: CASSLSSGGLYSYEQYF

V: TRBV4-3
J: TRBJ2-3
D: TRBD2
size: once
DNA: TGCGCCAGCAGCCAATTCGGACTAGCGGCAGATACGCAGTATTTT
CDR3: CASSQFGLAADTQYF

V: TRBV9
J: TRBJ1-1
D: -
size: -
DNA: TGTGCCAGCAGCGTAGGGGTCACAGCGAACACTGAAGCTTTCTTT
CDR3: CASSVGVTANTEAFF

V: TRBV5-8
J: TRBJ2-2
D: -
size: -
DNA: TGTGCCAGCAGCTCTACGCTCGTGACTGCCTTCGGGGAGCTGTTTTTT
CDR3: CASSSTLVTAFGELFF

V: TRBV7-2
J: TRBJ2-7
D: TRBD1
size: -
DNA: TGTGCCAGCAGCACACAGGGGCCTCTCTACGAGCAGTACTTC
CDR3: CASSTQGPLYEQYF

V: TRBV14
J: TRBJ2-3
D: -
size: -
DNA: TGTGCCAGCAGCAGGGGACCCGCAGATACGCAGTATTTT
CDR3: CASSRGPADTQYF

V: TRBV5-4
J: TRBJ2-7
D: -
size: few
DNA: TGTGCCAGCAGCTTGGAGCTAGGGACCTCCCCGGTCTACGAGCAGTACTTC
CDR3: CASSLELGTSPVYEQYF